The rows below give T cell receptor beta chains drawn from one sample of a study of shared clonotypes between healthy human individuals. The assay was immunoSEQ multiplex PCR, and TCRdb's table has in-frame clones only and misses some. The sample carries roughly 2.6 million clones, approximately 90% recorded once. Source material: naive CD4+ T cells sorted from blood. These receptor sequences come from a young man in good health. Each CDR3 is given with its conserved first and last residue. Fields, in order: J gene, V gene, D gene, clone size, CDR3 DNA, CDR3 protein. The D gene is left open where the match is weak. Clone size appears in some rows only: once, few, many, or a class for an expanded clone.

J gene: TRBJ1-2
V gene: TRBV6-5
D gene: TRBD1
clone size: .
CDR3 DNA: TGTGCCAGCAGTTACAAGGGGGCAAACTATGGCTACACCTTC
CDR3 protein: CASSYKGANYGYTF

J gene: TRBJ1-1
V gene: TRBV5-1
D gene: TRBD1
clone size: .
CDR3 DNA: TGCGCCAGCAGCCAAAGACAGGGTGGCACTGAAGCTTTCTTT
CDR3 protein: CASSQRQGGTEAFF

J gene: TRBJ2-4
V gene: TRBV7-9
D gene: .
clone size: .
CDR3 DNA: TGTGCCAGCAGCGGAGTAATTCAGTACTTC
CDR3 protein: CASSGVIQYF

J gene: TRBJ2-2
V gene: TRBV29-1
D gene: .
clone size: once
CDR3 DNA: TGCAGCGTTGATCTGGTCAGCAACACCGGGGAGCTGTTTTTT
CDR3 protein: CSVDLVSNTGELFF

J gene: TRBJ2-7
V gene: TRBV6-1
D gene: .
clone size: .
CDR3 DNA: TGTGCCAGCAGTGAAATGACCTACTCCTACGAGCAGTACTTC
CDR3 protein: CASSEMTYSYEQYF

J gene: TRBJ1-5
V gene: TRBV7-9
D gene: .
clone size: few
CDR3 DNA: TGTGCCAGCAGCTTAGAAGGTTCACCGAGTCAGCCCCAGCATTTT
CDR3 protein: CASSLEGSPSQPQHF

J gene: TRBJ1-5
V gene: TRBV19
D gene: .
clone size: .
CDR3 DNA: TGTGCCAGTAGTCAAAACACAGGGAGCGGAAATCAGCCCCAGCATTTT
CDR3 protein: CASSQNTGSGNQPQHF

J gene: TRBJ2-1
V gene: TRBV4-3
D gene: .
clone size: .
CDR3 DNA: TGCGCCAGCAGCCAAGAGGTAGCTCGAGGCAATGAGCAGTTCTTC
CDR3 protein: CASSQEVARGNEQFF

J gene: TRBJ1-2
V gene: TRBV6-5
D gene: .
clone size: .
CDR3 DNA: TGTGCCAGCAGTTACCGGAGGAGGGGGAACTATGGCTACACCTTC
CDR3 protein: CASSYRRRGNYGYTF

J gene: TRBJ2-5
V gene: TRBV7-2
D gene: .
clone size: .
CDR3 DNA: TGTGCCAGCAGCTTCCCTTCCCCAGGGGAGAAGACCCAGTACTTC
CDR3 protein: CASSFPSPGEKTQYF

J gene: TRBJ2-7
V gene: TRBV9
D gene: .
clone size: .
CDR3 DNA: TGTGCCAGCAGCCCCGTCAGCAATAATCGCGAGCAGTACTTC
CDR3 protein: CASSPVSNNREQYF

J gene: TRBJ1-1
V gene: TRBV19
D gene: .
clone size: .
CDR3 DNA: TGTGCCAGTAGTATAGAGACAGCGGCTTTCTTT
CDR3 protein: CASSIETAAFF

J gene: TRBJ2-2
V gene: TRBV5-1
D gene: TRBD2
clone size: .
CDR3 DNA: TGCGCCAGCAGCTCTCTAGCGGGGGGGAACACCGGGGAGCTGTTTTTT
CDR3 protein: CASSSLAGGNTGELFF

J gene: TRBJ2-1
V gene: TRBV7-2
D gene: .
clone size: .
CDR3 DNA: TGTGCCAGCAGCCGACGGGAGAGTGATGAGCAGTTCTTC
CDR3 protein: CASSRRESDEQFF

J gene: TRBJ1-1
V gene: TRBV10-1
D gene: .
clone size: .
CDR3 DNA: TGCGCCAGCAGTGATCTTATGGACACTGAAGCTTTCTTT
CDR3 protein: CASSDLMDTEAFF

J gene: TRBJ2-3
V gene: TRBV19
D gene: .
clone size: .
CDR3 DNA: TGTGCCAGTAGTATCAAGGGCGGAGCCACAGATACGCAGTATTTT
CDR3 protein: CASSIKGGATDTQYF

J gene: TRBJ2-7
V gene: TRBV19
D gene: TRBD1
clone size: once
CDR3 DNA: TGTGCCAGTAGCCCCGTCGGACAGGGGCCCTACGAGCAGTACTTC
CDR3 protein: CASSPVGQGPYEQYF

J gene: TRBJ1-1
V gene: TRBV5-1
D gene: .
clone size: .
CDR3 DNA: TGCGCCAGCAGCTTAAACCAGAACACTGAAGCTTTCTTT
CDR3 protein: CASSLNQNTEAFF

J gene: TRBJ2-1
V gene: TRBV6-5
D gene: TRBD2
clone size: .
CDR3 DNA: TGTGCCAGCAGTCAAGGACTAGCGTCCAATGAGCAGTTCTTC
CDR3 protein: CASSQGLASNEQFF

J gene: TRBJ1-1
V gene: TRBV30
D gene: TRBD1
clone size: .
CDR3 DNA: TGTGCCTGGAAGGACAGGGACACTGAAGCTTTCTTT
CDR3 protein: CAWKDRDTEAFF

J gene: TRBJ1-3
V gene: TRBV18
D gene: .
clone size: .
CDR3 DNA: TGTGCCAGCTCACCAATCGGGTCTGGAAACACCATATATTTT
CDR3 protein: CASSPIGSGNTIYF

J gene: TRBJ1-6
V gene: TRBV7-9
D gene: TRBD1
clone size: .
CDR3 DNA: TGTGCCAGCACGGGAGGCAGGGGGAATTCACCCCTCCACTTT
CDR3 protein: CASTGGRGNSPLHF

J gene: TRBJ2-5
V gene: TRBV7-2
D gene: .
clone size: .
CDR3 DNA: TGTGCCAGCAGCTTAGTGGGGGCGGAGACCCAGTACTTC
CDR3 protein: CASSLVGAETQYF

J gene: TRBJ1-4
V gene: TRBV4-1
D gene: TRBD1
clone size: .
CDR3 DNA: TGCGCCAGCAGCCAAGTTTCGGGACAGGGATTTGTGGAAAAACTGTTTTTT
CDR3 protein: CASSQVSGQGFVEKLFF

J gene: TRBJ2-2
V gene: TRBV6-4
D gene: .
clone size: .
CDR3 DNA: TGTGCCAGCAGTGAAAGCAGGCCGGCCGGGGAGCTGTTTTTT
CDR3 protein: CASSESRPAGELFF

J gene: TRBJ2-1
V gene: TRBV7-2
D gene: TRBD2
clone size: .
CDR3 DNA: TGTGCCAGCAGCCAGGGACTAGCGGCCTACAATGAGCAGTTCTTC
CDR3 protein: CASSQGLAAYNEQFF

J gene: TRBJ1-1
V gene: TRBV6-4
D gene: .
clone size: few
CDR3 DNA: TGTGCCAGCAGCGAGACAGGTGGGAACACTGAAGCTTTCTTT
CDR3 protein: CASSETGGNTEAFF

J gene: TRBJ1-2
V gene: TRBV11-2
D gene: TRBD1
clone size: .
CDR3 DNA: TGTGCCAGCAGTCATTCCGGGACAGGGAGGAACTATGGCTACACCTTC
CDR3 protein: CASSHSGTGRNYGYTF

J gene: TRBJ1-5
V gene: TRBV18
D gene: TRBD1
clone size: .
CDR3 DNA: TGTGCCAGCTCGCCGGGACAGGGGCTTGGAAATCAGCCCCAGCATTTT
CDR3 protein: CASSPGQGLGNQPQHF

J gene: TRBJ2-3
V gene: TRBV19
D gene: TRBD2
clone size: .
CDR3 DNA: TGTGCCAGTAGTTCCCAAACGCTACTAGCGGGGGGGACAGATACGCAGTATTTT
CDR3 protein: CASSSQTLLAGGTDTQYF

J gene: TRBJ2-3
V gene: TRBV2
D gene: .
clone size: once
CDR3 DNA: TGTGCCAGCAATTTACAGGGAAGCACAGATACGCAGTATTTT
CDR3 protein: CASNLQGSTDTQYF

J gene: TRBJ1-2
V gene: TRBV5-1
D gene: .
clone size: .
CDR3 DNA: TGCGCCAGCAGCGCCTACAACACAGGGAGCTATGGCTACACCTTC
CDR3 protein: CASSAYNTGSYGYTF

J gene: TRBJ2-3
V gene: TRBV7-9
D gene: TRBD2
clone size: .
CDR3 DNA: TGTGCCAGTCCTAAGGTAGCGGGAGGGCCAGATACGCAGTATTTT
CDR3 protein: CASPKVAGGPDTQYF

J gene: TRBJ2-5
V gene: TRBV5-4
D gene: TRBD2
clone size: .
CDR3 DNA: TGTGCCAGCAGCATTGGACTAGCGGGGGTCCAAGAGACCCAGTACTTC
CDR3 protein: CASSIGLAGVQETQYF

J gene: TRBJ1-1
V gene: TRBV6-1
D gene: .
clone size: .
CDR3 DNA: TGTGCCAGCAGTCTAGGACAGACCATGAACACTGAAGCTTTCTTT
CDR3 protein: CASSLGQTMNTEAFF

J gene: TRBJ1-2
V gene: TRBV6-6
D gene: TRBD1
clone size: .
CDR3 DNA: TGTGCCAGCGGAAGACAGGGGGCTGACGGCTACACCTTC
CDR3 protein: CASGRQGADGYTF

J gene: TRBJ1-5
V gene: TRBV6-1
D gene: .
clone size: .
CDR3 DNA: TGTGCCAGCAGTGAAGTACGATCCCAGCCCCAGCATTTT
CDR3 protein: CASSEVRSQPQHF

J gene: TRBJ2-3
V gene: TRBV11-3
D gene: .
clone size: once
CDR3 DNA: TGTGCCAGCAGCTTAGGACGGAATTGGGATACGCAGTATTTT
CDR3 protein: CASSLGRNWDTQYF

J gene: TRBJ2-7
V gene: TRBV9
D gene: TRBD2
clone size: .
CDR3 DNA: TGTGCCAGCAGCCCTGGACTAGAGCCCTCCTTCTACGAGCAGTACTTC
CDR3 protein: CASSPGLEPSFYEQYF

J gene: TRBJ2-2
V gene: TRBV4-2
D gene: TRBD2
clone size: .
CDR3 DNA: TGTGCCAGCAGCCAAGGTAAAGCGGGAGTCACCGGGGAGCTGTTTTTT
CDR3 protein: CASSQGKAGVTGELFF

J gene: TRBJ2-1
V gene: TRBV10-2
D gene: .
clone size: few
CDR3 DNA: TGCGCCAGCAGTGGGCTCACAGATTACTCCTACAATGAGCAGTTCTTC
CDR3 protein: CASSGLTDYSYNEQFF

J gene: TRBJ2-3
V gene: TRBV19
D gene: TRBD2
clone size: .
CDR3 DNA: TGTGCCAGTAGTCCTAGCGGGGTCACAGATACGCAGTATTTT
CDR3 protein: CASSPSGVTDTQYF

J gene: TRBJ2-1
V gene: TRBV7-2
D gene: TRBD2
clone size: .
CDR3 DNA: TGTGCCAGCAGCCCCGTCGGAGGGAGGGGCAATGAGCAGTTCTTC
CDR3 protein: CASSPVGGRGNEQFF

J gene: TRBJ1-2
V gene: TRBV7-2
D gene: .
clone size: .
CDR3 DNA: TGTGCCAGCAGTTCGAATGGGGTCTATGGCTACACCTTC
CDR3 protein: CASSSNGVYGYTF

J gene: TRBJ2-7
V gene: TRBV18
D gene: TRBD1
clone size: once
CDR3 DNA: TGTGCCAGCTCACCACCGGGGACAGGGGGCGTCTACGAGCAGTACTTC
CDR3 protein: CASSPPGTGGVYEQYF